A selection of T cell receptor beta chains follows, all from one sample in a study of shared clonotypes between healthy human individuals. Clones were read by immunoSEQ multiplex PCR, and TCRdb kept only the in-frame ones, dropping some. The sample lists hundreds of thousands of clones, around 79% occurring once. The sample taken for sequencing was PBMCs. The receptor source for this set is a woman aged 40 to 55 in good health. Some clones in this sample may be carry-over from other donors' samples. CDR3s include the opening cysteine and the closing phenylalanine or tryptophan. D genes are given only for firm matches. Clone size is shown for a subset of rows, as once, few, many or a class of expanded clone.

v_call	d_call	clone_size	j_call	cdr3_aa	cdr3_nt
TRBV5-4	.	.	TRBJ2-7	CASSLARGGGSEQYF	TGTGCCAGCAGCTTGGCCAGGGGAGGAGGGAGCGAGCAGTACTTC
TRBV6-1	.	.	TRBJ2-7	CASRQQSYEQYF	TGTGCCAGCAGGCAACAGAGCTACGAGCAGTACTTC
TRBV28	TRBD1	.	TRBJ2-1	CASSFGTAGDPYNEQFF	TGTGCCAGCAGTTTTGGGACAGCAGGGGACCCCTACAATGAGCAGTTCTTC
TRBV7-9	.	.	TRBJ2-5	CASSRIQETQYF	TGTGCCAGCAGCAGAATCCAAGAGACCCAGTACTTC
TRBV29-1	.	.	TRBJ1-2	CSVGIGVEANGYTF	TGCAGCGTTGGTATTGGGGTTGAGGCGAATGGCTACACCTTC
TRBV5-1	.	few	TRBJ2-7	CASSSGGSYEQYF	TGCGCCAGCAGCTCCGGGGGCTCCTACGAGCAGTACTTC
TRBV7-3	TRBD1	.	TRBJ2-1	CASSLQGQGYNEQFF	TGTGCCAGCAGCTTACAGGGACAGGGTTACAATGAGCAGTTCTTC
TRBV2	.	few	TRBJ1-5	CASKGTRGNQPQHF	TGTGCCAGCAAGGGGACGCGAGGGAATCAGCCCCAGCATTTT
TRBV5-1	TRBD2	few	TRBJ2-1	CASSLRSGRNEQFF	TGCGCCAGCAGCTTGCGTAGCGGGAGGAATGAGCAGTTCTTC
TRBV7-9	TRBD1	.	TRBJ1-6	CASGSGQGNSPLHF	TGTGCCAGCGGGTCGGGACAGGGTAATTCACCCCTCCACTTT
TRBV11-3	TRBD2	.	TRBJ2-2	CASSEGLAGEDGELFF	TGTGCCAGCAGCGAGGGACTAGCGGGAGAGGACGGGGAGCTGTTTTTT
TRBV5-1	.	.	TRBJ2-7	CASSSPESSYEQYF	TGCGCCAGCAGCTCTCCAGAGAGCTCCTACGAGCAGTACTTC